Listed below are T cell receptor beta chains from one sample, sequenced in a study of blood T cell repertoires in COVID-19. The table came from immunoSEQ multiplex PCR; TCRdb's copy has only in-frame clones and leaves some out. The sample yields 60,000 to 80,000 clones, more than 80% seen once. Sequenced material: peripheral blood. The receptor source for this set is a woman over 75 with acute or convalescent COVID-19. CDR3s include the opening cysteine and the closing phenylalanine or tryptophan. D genes are given only for firm matches.

J gene	V gene	D gene	CDR3 protein	CDR3 DNA
TRBJ1-4	TRBV4-1	-	CASSQVTGLGEKLFF	TGCGCCAGCAGCCAAGTAACAGGGTTGGGTGAAAAACTGTTTTTT
TRBJ1-2	TRBV12-3/TRBV12-4	TRBD1	CASSPTGDYGYTF	TGTGCCAGCAGTCCGACAGGGGACTATGGCTACACCTTC
TRBJ2-7	TRBV15	-	CATSRATGQGIYEQYF	TGTGCCACCAGCAGAGCAACGGGTCAGGGAATCTACGAGCAGTACTTC
TRBJ1-2	TRBV4-3	-	CASSQEGQGGNYGYTF	TGCGCCAGCAGCCAAGAGGGGCAGGGAGGCAACTATGGCTACACCTTC
TRBJ1-6	TRBV9	-	CASSAREGGSSYNSPLHF	TGTGCCAGCAGCGCCCGGGAAGGAGGAAGCTCCTATAATTCACCCCTCCACTTT
TRBJ1-6	TRBV9	-	CASSEGVNSPLHF	TGTGCCAGCAGCGAGGGGGTGAATTCACCCCTCCACTTT
TRBJ2-7	TRBV7-2	-	CASSLGSAAHEQYF	TGTGCCAGCAGCTTAGGTAGCGCTGCCCACGAGCAGTACTTC
TRBJ2-2	TRBV2	TRBD2	CASSPLAGGPGTGELFF	TGTGCCAGCAGTCCCTTAGCGGGAGGGCCCGGCACCGGGGAGCTGTTTTTT
TRBJ1-1	TRBV11-2	TRBD1	CASLPARGWTEAFF	TGTGCCAGTTTACCGGCCAGGGGGTGGACTGAAGCTTTCTTT
TRBJ2-7	TRBV6-1	TRBD2	CASSDRTSGPRRDLYEQYF	TGTGCCAGCAGTGACCGGACTAGCGGCCCCCGCCGGGACTTATACGAGCAGTACTTC
TRBJ2-2	TRBV29-1	-	CSASQGSGELFF	TGCAGCGCCTCCCAGGGATCCGGGGAGCTGTTTTTT
TRBJ2-5	TRBV10-3	-	CAIGPGRETQYF	TGTGCCATCGGCCCAGGGCGAGAGACCCAGTACTTC